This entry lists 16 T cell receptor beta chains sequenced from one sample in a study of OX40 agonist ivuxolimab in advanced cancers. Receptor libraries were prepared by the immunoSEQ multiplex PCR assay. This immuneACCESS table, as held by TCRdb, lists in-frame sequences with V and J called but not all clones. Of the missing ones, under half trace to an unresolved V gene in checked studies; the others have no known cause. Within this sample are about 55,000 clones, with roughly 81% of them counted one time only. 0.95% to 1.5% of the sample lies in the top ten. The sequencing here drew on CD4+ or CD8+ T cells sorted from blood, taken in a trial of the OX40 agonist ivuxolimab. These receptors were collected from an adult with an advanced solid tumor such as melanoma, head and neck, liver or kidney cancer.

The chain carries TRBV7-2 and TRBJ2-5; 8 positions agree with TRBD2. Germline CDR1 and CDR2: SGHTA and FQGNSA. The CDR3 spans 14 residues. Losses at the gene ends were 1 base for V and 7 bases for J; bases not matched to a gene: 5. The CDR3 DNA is TGTGCCAGCAGCTTAGATGAGAGCGGGGGGACCCAGTACTTC. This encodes CASSLDESGGTQYF.

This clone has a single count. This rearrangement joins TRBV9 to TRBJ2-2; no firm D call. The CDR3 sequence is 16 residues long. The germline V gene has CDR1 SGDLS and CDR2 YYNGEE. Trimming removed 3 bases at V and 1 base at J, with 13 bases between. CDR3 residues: CASSATTSRNTGELFF. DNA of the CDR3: TGTGCCAGCAGCGCGACCACTTCTAGGAACACCGGGGAGCTGTTTTTT.

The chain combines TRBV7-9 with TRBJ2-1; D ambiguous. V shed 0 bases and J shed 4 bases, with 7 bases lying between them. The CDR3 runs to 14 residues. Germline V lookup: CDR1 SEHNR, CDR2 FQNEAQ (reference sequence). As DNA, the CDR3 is TGTGCCAGCAGCTTAGCCCTACAGTACAATGAGCAGTTCTTC. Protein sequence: CASSLALQYNEQFF.

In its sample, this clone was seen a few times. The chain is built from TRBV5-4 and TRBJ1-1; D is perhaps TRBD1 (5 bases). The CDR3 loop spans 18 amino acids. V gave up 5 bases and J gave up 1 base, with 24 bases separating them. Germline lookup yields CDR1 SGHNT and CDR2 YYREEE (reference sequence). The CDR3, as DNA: TGTGCCAGCAGGGCTCATTGGGGGAGAGTTGGTAGGAACACTGAAGCTTTCTTT. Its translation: CASRAHWGRVGRNTEAFF.

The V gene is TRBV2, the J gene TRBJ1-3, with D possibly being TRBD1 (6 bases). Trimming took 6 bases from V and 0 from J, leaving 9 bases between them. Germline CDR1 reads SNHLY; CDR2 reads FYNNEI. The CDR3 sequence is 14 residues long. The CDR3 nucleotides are TGTGCCAGCAGAAGGGGGGGCTCTGGAAACACCATATATTTT. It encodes CASRRGGSGNTIYF.

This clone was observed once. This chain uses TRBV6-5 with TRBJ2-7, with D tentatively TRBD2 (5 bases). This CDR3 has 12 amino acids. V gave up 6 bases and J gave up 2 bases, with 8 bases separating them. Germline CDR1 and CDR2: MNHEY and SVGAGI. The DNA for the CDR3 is TGTGCCAGCAGGGCCGGGACCTACGAGCAGTACTTC. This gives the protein CASRAGTYEQYF.

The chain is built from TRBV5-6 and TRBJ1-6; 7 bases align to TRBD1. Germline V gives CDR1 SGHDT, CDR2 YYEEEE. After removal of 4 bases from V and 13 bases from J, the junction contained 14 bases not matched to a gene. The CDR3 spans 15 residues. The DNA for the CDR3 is TGTGCCAGCAGCCCGCCCGGGACAGATTCTTTTCCCCTCCACTTT. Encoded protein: CASSPPGTDSFPLHF.

CDR3 bases: TGTGCCAGCAGCTTAGATGCGGCCATAAACAATGAGCAGTTCTTC. Translating gives CASSLDAAINNEQFF. The chain combines TRBV7-9 with TRBJ2-1; D remains ambiguous. The CDR3 runs 15 residues. Germline CDR1 is SEHNR and CDR2 is FQNEAQ (reference sequence). Trimming took 1 base from V and 5 from J, leaving 12 bases between them.

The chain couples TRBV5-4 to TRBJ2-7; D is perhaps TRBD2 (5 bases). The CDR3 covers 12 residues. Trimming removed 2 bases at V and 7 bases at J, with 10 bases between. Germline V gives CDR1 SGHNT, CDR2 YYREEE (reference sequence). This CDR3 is CASSFQGGEQYF. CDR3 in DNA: TGTGCCAGCAGCTTTCAAGGAGGTGAGCAGTACTTC.

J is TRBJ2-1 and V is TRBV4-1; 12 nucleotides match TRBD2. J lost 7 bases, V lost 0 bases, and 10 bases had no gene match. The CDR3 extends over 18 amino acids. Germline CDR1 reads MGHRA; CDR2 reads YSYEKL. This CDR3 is CASSQEGTGLAGTNEQFF. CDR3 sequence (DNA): TGCGCCAGCAGCCAAGAAGGAACAGGACTAGCGGGAACAAATGAGCAGTTCTTC.

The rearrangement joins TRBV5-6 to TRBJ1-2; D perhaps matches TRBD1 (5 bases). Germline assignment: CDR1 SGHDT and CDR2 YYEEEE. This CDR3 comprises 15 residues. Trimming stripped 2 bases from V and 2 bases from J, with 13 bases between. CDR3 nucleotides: TGTGCCAGCAGCTTCGGAGGGGAAGGAAACTATGGCTACACCTTC. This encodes CASSFGGEGNYGYTF.

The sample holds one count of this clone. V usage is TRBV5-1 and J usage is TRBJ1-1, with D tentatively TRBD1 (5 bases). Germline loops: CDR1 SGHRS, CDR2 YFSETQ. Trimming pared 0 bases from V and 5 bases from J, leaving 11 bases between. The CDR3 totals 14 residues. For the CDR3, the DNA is TGCGCCAGCAGCTTGGCCGGGGGGTTTACTGAAGCTTTCTTT. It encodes CASSLAGGFTEAFF.

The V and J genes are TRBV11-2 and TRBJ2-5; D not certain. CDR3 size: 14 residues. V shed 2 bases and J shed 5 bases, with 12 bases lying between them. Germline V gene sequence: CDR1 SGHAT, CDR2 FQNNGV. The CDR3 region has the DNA TGTGCCAGCAGCTTACGTCAGTTGGCTGAGACCCAGTACTTC. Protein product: CASSLRQLAETQYF.

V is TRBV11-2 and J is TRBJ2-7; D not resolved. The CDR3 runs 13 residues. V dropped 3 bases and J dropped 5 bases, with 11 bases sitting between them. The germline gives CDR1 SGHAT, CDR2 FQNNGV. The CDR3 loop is CASSFSPSHEQYF. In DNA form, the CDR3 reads TGTGCCAGCAGCTTCTCCCCGTCGCACGAGCAGTACTTC.

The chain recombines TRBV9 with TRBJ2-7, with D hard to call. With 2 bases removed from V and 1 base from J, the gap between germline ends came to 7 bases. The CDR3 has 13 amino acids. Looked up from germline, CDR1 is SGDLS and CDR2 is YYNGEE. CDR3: CASSVAESYEQYF. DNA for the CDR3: TGTGCCAGCAGCGTTGCGGAGTCCTACGAGCAGTACTTC.

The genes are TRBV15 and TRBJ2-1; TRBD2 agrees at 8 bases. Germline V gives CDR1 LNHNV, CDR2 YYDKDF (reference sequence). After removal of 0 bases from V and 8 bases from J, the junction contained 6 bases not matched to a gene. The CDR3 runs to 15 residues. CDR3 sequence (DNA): TGTGCCACCAGCAGAGAAACCGGACTAGCCCATGAGCAGTTCTTC. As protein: CATSRETGLAHEQFF.